The rows below give T cell receptor beta chains drawn from one sample of a study of shared clonotypes between healthy human individuals. The protocol was immunoSEQ multiplex PCR, while the TCRdb copy is restricted to in-frame clones and leaves out a portion. The profile shows 550,000 to 800,000 clones, around 67% of them singletons. Material for sequencing was memory CD4+ T cells sorted from blood. The receptors come from a woman in her 30s in good health. Each CDR3 is given with its conserved first and last residue. Fields, in order: D gene, clone size, V gene, J gene, CDR3 protein, CDR3 DNA. The D gene is left open where the match is weak. Clone size, where shown, is once, few, many, or a class for clones that have expanded.

-	-	TRBV4-2	TRBJ1-2	CASSPEPRMTSGGYTF	TGTGCCAGCAGCCCGGAACCTAGAATGACGTCTGGCGGCTACACCTTC
TRBD1	once	TRBV27	TRBJ2-5	CASSRRTGVGETQYF	TGTGCCAGCAGTCGACGGACAGGGGTTGGAGAGACCCAGTACTTC
-	-	TRBV19	TRBJ1-1	CASSYSNTEAFF	TGTGCCAGTAGTTATAGTAACACTGAAGCTTTCTTT
-	-	TRBV10-3	TRBJ1-5	CAISEAGDYNQPQHF	TGTGCCATCAGTGAGGCCGGGGACTACAATCAGCCCCAGCATTTT
-	-	TRBV9	TRBJ2-3	CASSARGPTDTQYF	TGTGCCAGCAGCGCGAGAGGTCCCACAGATACGCAGTATTTT
TRBD2	-	TRBV5-4	TRBJ2-3	CASSRTSGASTDTQYF	TGTGCCAGCAGCCGAACTAGCGGGGCTAGCACAGATACGCAGTATTTT
-	once	TRBV4-1	TRBJ1-5	CASSQDLGQGGQPQHF	TGCGCCAGCAGCCAAGATCTCGGGCAGGGTGGTCAGCCCCAGCATTTT
TRBD1	-	TRBV27	TRBJ1-4	CASSDRVDEKLFF	TGTGCCAGCAGCGACAGGGTAGATGAAAAACTGTTTTTT
TRBD2	-	TRBV4-1	TRBJ2-5	CASSQDRGLAGEETQYF	TGCGCCAGCAGCCAGGACAGGGGACTAGCGGGGGAAGAGACCCAGTACTTC
-	-	TRBV4-2	TRBJ1-4	CASSQRPWGDEFPVGQEKLFF	TGTGCCAGCAGCCAACGCCCTTGGGGGGACGAATTCCCTGTGGGTCAGGAAAAACTGTTTTTT
-	-	TRBV5-1	TRBJ2-7	CASSLIGTANYEQYF	TGCGCCAGCAGCTTAATCGGGACGGCTAACTACGAGCAGTACTTC
TRBD1	-	TRBV9	TRBJ1-5	CASSVVTGGRTNSNQPQHF	TGTGCCAGCAGCGTCGTAACAGGGGGCCGTACGAATAGCAATCAGCCCCAGCATTTT
TRBD2	once	TRBV14	TRBJ2-5	CASSRTYLAGGEASETQYF	TGTGCCAGCAGCCGGACTTACTTAGCGGGCGGCGAGGCAAGTGAGACCCAGTACTTC
TRBD2	once	TRBV11-2	TRBJ2-7	CASSPQRDYEQYF	TGTGCCAGCAGCCCCCAGCGGGATTACGAGCAGTACTTC
-	once	TRBV5-1	TRBJ2-3	CASSLGGAPATDTQYF	TGCGCCAGCAGCCTGGGGGGTGCTCCGGCCACAGATACGCAGTATTTT
-	few	TRBV11-2	TRBJ2-4	CASSLRVAKNIQYF	TGTGCCAGCAGCCTTAGAGTAGCCAAAAACATTCAGTACTTC
-	-	TRBV30	TRBJ1-3	CAWDRSGNTIYF	TGTGCCTGGGACAGGTCTGGAAACACCATATATTTT
-	-	TRBV7-9	TRBJ2-5	CASSFGQIQETQYF	TGTGCCAGCAGCTTTGGACAGATCCAAGAGACCCAGTACTTC
TRBD1	-	TRBV7-8	TRBJ2-1	CASSAGQGRSNEQFF	TGTGCCAGCAGCGCCGGACAGGGACGTTCCAATGAGCAGTTCTTC
TRBD2	once	TRBV5-6	TRBJ2-3	CASSHTSGSLADTQYF	TGTGCCAGCAGCCACACTAGCGGGAGTTTAGCAGATACGCAGTATTTT
-	-	TRBV5-4	TRBJ2-3	CASSHRLEAGTDTQYF	TGTGCCAGCAGCCATCGACTAGAAGCGGGCACAGATACGCAGTATTTT
-	-	TRBV15	TRBJ2-5	CATSRVLFGQQETQYF	TGTGCCACCAGCAGAGTCCTTTTTGGACAGCAAGAGACCCAGTACTTC
-	few	TRBV27	TRBJ2-7	CASSPPGIVYEQYF	TGTGCCAGCAGCCCTCCGGGGATAGTATACGAGCAGTACTTC
-	-	TRBV4-1	TRBJ2-3	CASSHLVRDIDTQYF	TGCGCCAGCAGCCATCTCGTACGGGACATAGATACGCAGTATTTT
TRBD2	-	TRBV15	TRBJ2-7	CATSSGGDSYEQYF	TGTGCCACCAGCAGCGGGGGGGATAGTTACGAGCAGTACTTC
TRBD1	-	TRBV2	TRBJ1-3	CASRTTGGTGNTIYF	TGTGCCAGCAGAACGACAGGGGGCACTGGAAACACCATATATTTT